This is a list of T cell receptor beta chains from one sample in a study of CD8+CD57+ T cells in acquired aplastic anemia. Using its own MiXCR run on the reads, TCRdb lists one record per CDR3 protein. The sample consists of about 220,000 distinct CDR3 sequences, 34% of them appearing once. The sequenced sample was sorted CD4+, CD8+, or CD8+CD57+ T cells (not recorded which) from PBMCs. All receptors come from a human donor in good health, serving as a control. CDR3s include the opening cysteine and the closing phenylalanine or tryptophan. Fields, in order: D gene, clone size, J gene, V gene, CDR3 DNA, CDR3 protein. The D gene is left open where the match is weak. For some rows the clone size is stated as once, few or many, or as a class when expanded; others skip it.

TRBD1 - TRBJ2-3 TRBV7-8 TGTGCCAGCAGCTTGCTACAGGGGAAAGATACGCAGTATTTT CASSLLQGKDTQYF
- - TRBJ2-1 TRBV29-1 TGCAGCGGTGCTACAGGAGGCTCTGAGGGTGAGCAGTTCTTC CSGATGGSEGEQFF
TRBD2 - TRBJ2-7 TRBV2 TGTGCCAGCAGTGAGAAAGGGACTAGCGGGTACGAGCAGTACTTC CASSEKGTSGYEQYF
- - TRBJ2-2 TRBV7-9 TGTGCCAGCAGCTTCTATAGGAACACCGGGGAGCTGTTTTTT CASSFYRNTGELFF
- many TRBJ2-6 TRBV20-1 TGCAGTGCTAGAGGGACTGGGGCCAACGTCCTGACTTTC CSARGTGANVLTF
- few TRBJ1-5 TRBV4-1 TGCGCCAGCAGCCAAGTATATAGCAATCAGCCCCAGCATTTT CASSQVYSNQPQHF
- many TRBJ1-2 TRBV3-1 TGTGCCAGCAGCCATGGGGACATCCACTATGGCTACACCTTC CASSHGDIHYGYTF
- - TRBJ2-1 TRBV25-1 TGTGCCAGCAGTCCACACGGGAGATCGGTCTACAATGAGCAGTTCTTC CASSPHGRSVYNEQFF
- few TRBJ2-4 TRBV6-6 TGTGCCAGCAGTTACGGGCCCGTGGAAAACATTCAGTACTTC CASSYGPVENIQYF
- many TRBJ2-3 TRBV9 TGTGCCAGCAGCCCGCGGGACCTCACAGATACGCAGTATTTT CASSPRDLTDTQYF
TRBD1 - TRBJ1-6 TRBV6-1 TGTGCCAGCCTTAGGGGACAGGGGGGAAATTCACCCCTCCACTTT CASLRGQGGNSPLHF
- many TRBJ2-3 TRBV24-1 TGTGCCACCAGTGATTCCCGCCGCACAGATACGCAGTATTTT CATSDSRRTDTQYF
- many TRBJ1-5 TRBV20-1 TGCAGTGCTCCTCTAGGAGGCCGAGCTGGGCCCCAGCATTTT CSAPLGGRAGPQHF
- - TRBJ1-6 TRBV5-1 TGCGCCAGCAGTGGGGATACAGGGATCAATTCACCCCTCCACTTT CASSGDTGINSPLHF
TRBD1 - TRBJ2-2 TRBV9 TGTGCCAGCAGCGTAGGCGAGACAGGGCGTACCGGGGAGCTGTTTTTT CASSVGETGRTGELFF
TRBD2 few TRBJ2-3 TRBV6-4 TGTGCCAGCAGTGCCTGGGGTCGGGGGGGGCGAAGCACAGATACGCAGTATTTT CASSAWGRGGRSTDTQYF
- - TRBJ1-2 TRBV19 TGTGCCAGTAGTATGGCCAGGGGTATCAACTATGGCTACACCTTC CASSMARGINYGYTF
TRBD1 many TRBJ2-7 TRBV10-2 TGCGCCAGCAGTGAGTCGACATTTTTTGGACAGGGGATTCGCTACGAGCAGTACTTC CASSESTFFGQGIRYEQYF
TRBD1 many TRBJ2-7 TRBV29-1 TGCAGCGGGGAGGGGGACAGGGGCTCCTACAAGCAGTACTTC CSGEGDRGSYKQYF
TRBD1 once TRBJ1-5 TRBV15 TGTGCCACCAGCAGCTGGGACAGGGGGCTTCAGCCCCAGCATTTT CATSSWDRGLQPQHF
- - TRBJ2-7 TRBV10-3 TGTGCCATCAGTGAGTCGCTAGCCGGCGAGCAGTACTTC CAISESLAGEQYF
TRBD2 - TRBJ2-1 TRBV19 TGTGCCAGTAGTATGACACTAGCGGGGGCCTTGAGCTCCTACAATGAGCAGTTCTTC CASSMTLAGALSSYNEQFF
- - TRBJ1-5 TRBV29-1 TGCAGCGTTGGAAGGGGACTAGCGGGACATGAGCATTTT CSVGRGLAGHEHF
TRBD2 - TRBJ2-3 TRBV5-1 TGCGCCAGCAGTCCGGGAGGGGGTTCTGATACGCAGTATTTT CASSPGGGSDTQYF
- many TRBJ1-2 TRBV9 TGTGCCAGCAGCGTCCAGGCGCTAGGCTACACCTTC CASSVQALGYTF
- - TRBJ2-7 TRBV6-5 TGTGCCAGCAGATACCATATCGGACAGTCCTACGAGCAGTACTTC CASRYHIGQSYEQYF
- - TRBJ1-6 TRBV15 TGTGCCACCAGCAGCCCCGGACCGGCAAGCTCCTATAATTCACCCCTCCACTTT CATSSPGPASSYNSPLHF
- once TRBJ2-2 TRBV5-6 TGTGCCAGCAGCTTGACAGGAGTGCAAACCGGGGAGCTGTTTTTT CASSLTGVQTGELFF
- few TRBJ1-1 TRBV11-2 TGTGCCAGCAGCTTAGTTGGGGCTGAAGCTTTCTTT CASSLVGAEAFF
- many TRBJ2-7 TRBV5-1 TGCGCCAGCAGGCGCACAGGCTCCTACGAGCAGTACTTC CASRRTGSYEQYF
- many TRBJ1-3 TRBV2 TGTGCCAGCAGTGAACAGGGGTCGGCCTCTGGAAACACCATATATTTT CASSEQGSASGNTIYF
TRBD1 few TRBJ1-5 TRBV7-2 TGCGCCAGCAGCCCAGGGACAGGGATCCGTCAGCCCCAGCATTTT CASSPGTGIRQPQHF
TRBD1 many TRBJ2-1 TRBV2 TGTGCCAGCAGTAGCCGACCGGGACAGGGGACCATTGAGCAGTTCTTC CASSSRPGQGTIEQFF
TRBD2 - TRBJ2-7 TRBV11-2 TGTGCCAGCAGCTTATTTGGGCGGACTAGCGGGGGGAATGAGCAGTACTTC CASSLFGRTSGGNEQYF
TRBD1 - TRBJ2-1 TRBV11-2 TGTGCCAGCAGCCGCGAGGGGACAGGGGGATATGAGCAGTTCTTC CASSREGTGGYEQFF
TRBD2 many TRBJ2-5 TRBV5-1 TGCGCCAGCGAAGAAGGGCGGGAGGGCCGTTCGGGGACCCAGTACTTC CASEEGREGRSGTQYF
- - TRBJ1-2 TRBV12-3/TRBV12-4 TGTGCCAGCAGTTCAACAGGGAGTCGGGGCTACACCTTC CASSSTGSRGYTF
TRBD2 many TRBJ2-3 TRBV10-3 TGTGCCATCAGCGTCGGGAGGTCCGCAAACGGGGAGGATACGCAGTATTTT CAISVGRSANGEDTQYF
- few TRBJ2-6 TRBV5-1 TGCGCCAGCAGCTTGGCCCCTGTCGGCTCTGGGGCCAACGTCCTGACTTTC CASSLAPVGSGANVLTF
TRBD2 - TRBJ2-1 TRBV2 TGTGCCAGCAGTGTTGCTCGGGGGACTACTGAGCAGTTCTTC CASSVARGTTEQFF
- - TRBJ2-3 TRBV9 TGTGCCAGCAGCGTATCACCTCGCACAGGTACGCAGTATTTT CASSVSPRTGTQYF
TRBD1 - TRBJ2-7 TRBV20-1 TGCAGTGCTCGGGACAGGGGTTACGAGCAGTACTTC CSARDRGYEQYF
TRBD1 many TRBJ2-7 TRBV18 TGTGCCAGCTCAAGGGACAGATCCTACGAGCAGTACTTC CASSRDRSYEQYF
TRBD1 many TRBJ1-1 TRBV10-2 TGCGCCAGCAGAGGCGGGTTTAGGACAGGGGGAGACACTGAAGCTTTCTTT CASRGGFRTGGDTEAFF